Described below is a single TCR beta chain sequence and its context. Other DNA sequences in this sample translate to the same CDR3. Individuals having autoimmune disease history or systemic immunosuppression were not enrolled. TCRdb's copy holds only in-frame clones and misses some; the assay was immunoSEQ multiplex PCR. This sample has under 90,000 clones, with approximately 83% found just once. The CDR3 extends over 12 amino acids. CDR1 SQVTM and CDR2 ANQGSEA come from the germline V gene. V shed 5 bases and J 2 bases; nucleotides not matched to a gene: 3. The data belong to a study of OX40 agonist ivuxolimab in advanced cancers. Study summary: In this cohort, patients received ivuxolimab, an agonistic anti-OX40 (CD134) antibody. Patients got intravenous ivuxolimab at 0.01 to 10 mg/kg every 2 weeks.

The J gene is TRBJ2-7, the V gene TRBV29-1; 7 bases align to TRBD1. Sequencing was performed on CD4+ or CD8+ T cells sorted from blood, taken in a trial of the OX40 agonist ivuxolimab. This TCR derives from an adult with an advanced solid tumor such as melanoma, head and neck, liver or kidney cancer. The DNA of the CDR3 is TGCAGCGTTCGTCAGGGGGCCTACGAGCAGTACTTC. Encoded protein: CSVRQGAYEQYF.